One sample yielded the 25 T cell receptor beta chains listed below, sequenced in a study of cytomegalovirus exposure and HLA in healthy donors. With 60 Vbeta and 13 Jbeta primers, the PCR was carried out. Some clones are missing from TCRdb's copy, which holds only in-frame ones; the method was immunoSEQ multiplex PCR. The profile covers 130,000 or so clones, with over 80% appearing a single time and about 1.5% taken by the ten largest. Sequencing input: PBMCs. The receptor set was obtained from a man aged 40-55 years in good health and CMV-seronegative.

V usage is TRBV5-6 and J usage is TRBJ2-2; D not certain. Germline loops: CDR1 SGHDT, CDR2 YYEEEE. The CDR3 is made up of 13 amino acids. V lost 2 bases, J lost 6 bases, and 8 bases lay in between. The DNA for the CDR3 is TGTGCCAGCAGCTTCTCAGCGTCCGGGGAGCTGTTTTTT. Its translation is CASSFSASGELFF. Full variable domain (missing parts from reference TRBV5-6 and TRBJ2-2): DAGVTQSPTHLIKTRGQQVTLRCSPKSGHDTVSWYQQALGQGPQFIFQYYEEEERQRGNFPDRFSGHQFPNYSSELNVNALLLGDSALYLCASSFSASGELFFGEGSRLTVL.

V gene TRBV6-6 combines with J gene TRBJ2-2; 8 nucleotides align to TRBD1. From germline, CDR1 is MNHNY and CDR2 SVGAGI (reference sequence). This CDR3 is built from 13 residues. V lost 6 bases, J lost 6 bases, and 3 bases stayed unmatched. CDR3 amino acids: CASSTGGSGELFF. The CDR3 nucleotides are TGTGCCAGCAGCACAGGGGGGTCCGGGGAGCTGTTTTTT.

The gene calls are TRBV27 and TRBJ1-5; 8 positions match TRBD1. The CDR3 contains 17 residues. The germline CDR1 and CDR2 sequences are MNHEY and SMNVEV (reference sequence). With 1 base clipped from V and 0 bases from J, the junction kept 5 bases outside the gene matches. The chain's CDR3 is CASSLWRGQDSNQPQHF. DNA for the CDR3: TGTGCCAGCAGTTTATGGAGGGGACAGGATAGCAATCAGCCCCAGCATTTT.

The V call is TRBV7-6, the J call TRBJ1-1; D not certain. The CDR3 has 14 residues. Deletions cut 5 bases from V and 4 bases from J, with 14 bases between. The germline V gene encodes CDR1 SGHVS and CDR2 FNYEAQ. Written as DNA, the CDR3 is TGTGCCAGCAGCCCTGAGATGGTAAGCACTGAAGCTTTCTTT. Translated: CASSPEMVSTEAFF.

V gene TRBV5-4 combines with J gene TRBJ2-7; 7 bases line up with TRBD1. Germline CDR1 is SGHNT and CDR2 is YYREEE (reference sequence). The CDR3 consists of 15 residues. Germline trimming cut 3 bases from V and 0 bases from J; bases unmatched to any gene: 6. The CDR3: CASSWDSENSYEQYF. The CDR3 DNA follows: TGTGCCAGCAGCTGGGACAGCGAGAACTCCTACGAGCAGTACTTC.

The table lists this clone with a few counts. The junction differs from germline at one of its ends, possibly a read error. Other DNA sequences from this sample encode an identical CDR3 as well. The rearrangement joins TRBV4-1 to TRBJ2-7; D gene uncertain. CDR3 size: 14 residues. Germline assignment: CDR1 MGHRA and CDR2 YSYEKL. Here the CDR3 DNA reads TGTGCCAGCAGCCGGGCACAGAGCTCCTACGAGCAGTACTTC. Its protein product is CASSRAQSSYEQYF.

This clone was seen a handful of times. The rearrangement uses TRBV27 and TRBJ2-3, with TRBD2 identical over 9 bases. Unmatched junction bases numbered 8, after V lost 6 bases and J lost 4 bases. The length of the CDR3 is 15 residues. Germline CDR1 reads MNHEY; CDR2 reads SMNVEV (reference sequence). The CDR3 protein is CASSQRGANPDTQYF. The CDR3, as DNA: TGTGCCAGCAGCCAGCGGGGGGCCAATCCAGATACGCAGTATTTT.

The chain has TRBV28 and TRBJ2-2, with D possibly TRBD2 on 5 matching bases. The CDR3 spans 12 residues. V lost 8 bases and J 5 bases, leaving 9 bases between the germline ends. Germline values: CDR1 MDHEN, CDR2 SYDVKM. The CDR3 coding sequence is TGTGCCAGCCACCGCGGGACCGGGGAGCTGTTTTTT. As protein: CASHRGTGELFF.

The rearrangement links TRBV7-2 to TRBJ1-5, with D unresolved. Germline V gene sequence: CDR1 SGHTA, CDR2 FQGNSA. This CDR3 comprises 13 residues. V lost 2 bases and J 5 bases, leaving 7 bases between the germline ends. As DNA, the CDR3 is TGTGCCAGCAGCTTACAGCGAGATCAGCCCCAGCATTTT. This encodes CASSLQRDQPQHF.

CDR3 region: CASSHRTVGETQYF. As DNA, the CDR3 is TGTGCCAGCAGCCACCGGACAGTGGGAGAGACCCAGTACTTC. The V call is TRBV7-2, the J call TRBJ2-5; a weak D match, TRBD1 (6 bases). CDR3 length: 14 amino acids. The germline V gene has CDR1 SGHTA and CDR2 FQGNSA. The V gene lost 5 bases and the J gene lost 4 bases, with 14 bases spanning the gap.

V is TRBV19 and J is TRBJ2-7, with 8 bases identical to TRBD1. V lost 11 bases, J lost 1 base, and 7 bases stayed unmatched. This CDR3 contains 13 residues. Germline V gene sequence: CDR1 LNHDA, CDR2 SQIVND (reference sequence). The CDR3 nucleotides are TGTGCCGTAGGACAGGGTCCTTCCTACGAGCAGTACTTC. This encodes CAVGQGPSYEQYF.

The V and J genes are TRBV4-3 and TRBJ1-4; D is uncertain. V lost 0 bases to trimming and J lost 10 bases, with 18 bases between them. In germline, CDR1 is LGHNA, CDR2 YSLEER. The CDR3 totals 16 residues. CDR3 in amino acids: CASSQDVGLNSGKLFF. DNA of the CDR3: TGCGCCAGCAGCCAAGATGTCGGCCTGAATTCGGGAAAACTGTTTTTT.

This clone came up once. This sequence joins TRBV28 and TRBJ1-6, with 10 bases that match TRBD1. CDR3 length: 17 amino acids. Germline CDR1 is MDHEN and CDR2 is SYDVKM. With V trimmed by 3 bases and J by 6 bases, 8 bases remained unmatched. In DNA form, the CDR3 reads TGTGCCAGCAGTTTGATGGGGACAGGGGTAACTAATTCACCCCTCCACTTT. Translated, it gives CASSLMGTGVTNSPLHF.

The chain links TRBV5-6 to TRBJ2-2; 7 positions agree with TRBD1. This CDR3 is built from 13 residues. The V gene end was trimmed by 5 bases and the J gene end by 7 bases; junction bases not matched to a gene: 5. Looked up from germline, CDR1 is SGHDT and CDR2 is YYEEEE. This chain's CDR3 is CASRGRGSGELFF. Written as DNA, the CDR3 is TGTGCCAGCAGGGGCAGGGGGAGCGGGGAGCTGTTTTTT.

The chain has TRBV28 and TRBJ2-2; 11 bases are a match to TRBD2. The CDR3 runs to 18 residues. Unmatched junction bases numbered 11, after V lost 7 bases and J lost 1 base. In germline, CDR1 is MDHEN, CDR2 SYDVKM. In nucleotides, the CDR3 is TGTGCCAGCATCTCCAGCCGGGGACTAGCGGAGAACACCGGGGAGCTGTTTTTT. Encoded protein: CASISSRGLAENTGELFF.

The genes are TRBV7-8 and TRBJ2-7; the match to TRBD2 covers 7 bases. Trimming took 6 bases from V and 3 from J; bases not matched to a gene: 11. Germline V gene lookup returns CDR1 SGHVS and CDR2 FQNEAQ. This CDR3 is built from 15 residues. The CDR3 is CASSTSVSGYYEQYF. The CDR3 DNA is TGTGCCAGCAGTACTAGCGTGTCCGGGTACTACGAGCAGTACTTC.

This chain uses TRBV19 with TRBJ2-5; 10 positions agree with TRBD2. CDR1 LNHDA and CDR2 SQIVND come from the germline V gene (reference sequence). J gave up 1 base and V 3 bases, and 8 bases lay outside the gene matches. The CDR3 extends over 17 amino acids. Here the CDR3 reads CASSMQVAGGTQETQYF. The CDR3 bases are TGTGCCAGTAGTATGCAAGTAGCGGGAGGCACCCAAGAGACCCAGTACTTC.

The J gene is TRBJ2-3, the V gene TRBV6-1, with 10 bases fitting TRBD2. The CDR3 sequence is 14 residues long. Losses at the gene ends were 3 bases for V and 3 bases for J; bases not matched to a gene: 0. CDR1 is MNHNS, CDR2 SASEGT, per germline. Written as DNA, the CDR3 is TGTGCCAGCAGTGAGGGACTAGCGACAGATACGCAGTATTTT. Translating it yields CASSEGLATDTQYF.

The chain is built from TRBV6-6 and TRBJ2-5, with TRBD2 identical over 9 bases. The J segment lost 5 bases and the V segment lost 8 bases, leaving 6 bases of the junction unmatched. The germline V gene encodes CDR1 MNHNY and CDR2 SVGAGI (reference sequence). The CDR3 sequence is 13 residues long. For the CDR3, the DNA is TGTGCCAGCCGAGCGGGAGGAGGGGAGACCCAGTACTTC. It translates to CASRAGGGETQYF.

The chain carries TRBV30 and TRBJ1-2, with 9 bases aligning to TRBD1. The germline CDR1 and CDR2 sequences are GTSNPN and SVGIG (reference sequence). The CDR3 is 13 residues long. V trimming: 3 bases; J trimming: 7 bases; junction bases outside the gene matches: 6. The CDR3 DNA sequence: TGTGCCTGGAGGGCGGACAGGGGTTTTGGCTACACCTTC. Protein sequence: CAWRADRGFGYTF. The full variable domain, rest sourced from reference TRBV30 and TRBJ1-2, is SQTIHQWPATLVQPVGSPLSLECTVEGTSNPNLYWYRQAAGRGLQLLFYSVGIGQISSEVPQNLSASRPQDRQFILSSKKLLLSDSGFYLCAWRADRGFGYTFGSGTRLTVV.

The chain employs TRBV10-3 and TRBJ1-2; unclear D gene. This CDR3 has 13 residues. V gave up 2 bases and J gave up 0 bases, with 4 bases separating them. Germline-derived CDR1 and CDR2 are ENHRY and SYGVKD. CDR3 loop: CAISEQANYGYTF. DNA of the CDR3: TGTGCCATCAGTGAGCAGGCTAACTATGGCTACACCTTC.

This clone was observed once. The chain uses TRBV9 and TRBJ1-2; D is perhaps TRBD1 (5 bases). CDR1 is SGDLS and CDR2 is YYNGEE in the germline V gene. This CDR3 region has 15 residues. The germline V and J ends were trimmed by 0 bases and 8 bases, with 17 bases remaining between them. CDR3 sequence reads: CASSVGSSGLGGYTF. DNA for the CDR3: TGTGCCAGCAGCGTAGGGAGTTCAGGGCTGGGGGGCTACACCTTC.

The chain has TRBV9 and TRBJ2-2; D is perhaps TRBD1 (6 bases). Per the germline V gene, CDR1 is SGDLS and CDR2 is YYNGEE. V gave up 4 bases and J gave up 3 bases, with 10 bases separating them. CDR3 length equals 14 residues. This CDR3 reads CASSSRTDTGELFF. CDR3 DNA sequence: TGTGCCAGCAGCAGTCGGACAGACACCGGGGAGCTGTTTTTT.

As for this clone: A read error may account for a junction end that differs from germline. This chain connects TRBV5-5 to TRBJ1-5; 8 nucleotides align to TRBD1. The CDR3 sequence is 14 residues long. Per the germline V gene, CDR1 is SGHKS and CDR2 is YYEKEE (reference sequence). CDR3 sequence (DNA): TGTGCCAGCAGCTTCGACAGGGGCAATCAGCCCCGGCATTTT. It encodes CASSFDRGNQPRHF.

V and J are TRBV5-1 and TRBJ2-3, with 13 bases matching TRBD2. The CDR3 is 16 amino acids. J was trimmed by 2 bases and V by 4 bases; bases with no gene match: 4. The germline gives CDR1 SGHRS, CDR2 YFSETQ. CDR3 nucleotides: TGCGCCAGCAGCCACGGGACTAGCGGGGTCACAGATACGCAGTATTTT. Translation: CASSHGTSGVTDTQYF.